The 17 T cell receptor beta chains given below trace back to one sample, sequenced in a study of control samples from healthy donors and cancer patients. TCRdb's copy holds only in-frame clones and misses some; the assay was immunoSEQ multiplex PCR. The sample records 8,500 to 11,000 clones, roughly 93% being singletons. The sequenced sample was PBMCs. All receptors derive from a man aged 55 to 70 with colorectal cancer.

J is TRBJ2-7 and V is TRBV7-2; D tentatively fits TRBD1 or TRBD2 (5 bases each). Germline CDR1 and CDR2: SGHTA and FQGNSA. V was cut by 2 bases and J by 0 bases, with 11 bases left in between. The CDR3 length is 15 residues. CDR3 loop: CASSLKPGSSYEQYF. CDR3 DNA: TGTGCCAGCAGCTTAAAACCAGGGAGCTCCTACGAGCAGTACTTC.

The rearrangement uses TRBV5-1 and TRBJ1-1; 7 bases are a match to TRBD1. V shed 5 bases and J 4 bases; nucleotides not matched to a gene: 20. This CDR3 contains 18 residues. The germline V gene has CDR1 SGHRS and CDR2 YFSETQ. The CDR3 nucleotides are TGCGCCAGCAGTTACCTGGTTGGGGACAGCTTCATAGGCACTGAAGCTTTCTTT. Protein sequence: CASSYLVGDSFIGTEAFF. Based on the CDR3 plus reference TRBV5-1 and TRBJ1-1, the full variable domain is KAGVTQTPRYLIKTRGQQVTLSCSPISGHRSVSWYQQTPGQGLQFLFEYFSETQRNKGNFPGRFSGRQFSNSRSEMNVSTLELGDSALYLCASSYLVGDSFIGTEAFFGQGTRLTVV.

This chain links TRBV3-1 (or the pseudogene TRBV3-2) with TRBJ2-7; 8 bases are shared with TRBD1. The CDR3 totals 14 residues. The J segment lost 3 bases and the V segment lost 1 base, leaving 2 bases of the junction unmatched. Germline CDR1 and CDR2: LGHDT and YNNKEL (reference sequence). This CDR3 reads CASSQVTGVYEQYF. The CDR3 DNA reads TGTGCCAGCAGCCAAGTGACAGGGGTCTACGAGCAGTACTTC.

The chain has TRBV7-3 and TRBJ2-1; 8 bases are a match to TRBD1. Germline assignment: CDR1 SGHTA and CDR2 FQGTGA. The CDR3 totals 16 residues. The trim removed 5 bases at V and 7 bases at J, leaving 13 bases unmatched. For the CDR3, the DNA is TGTGCCAGCAGCCGAGACGGACAGGGCGTATATAATGAGCAGTTCTTC. Translated: CASSRDGQGVYNEQFF. Together with reference TRBV7-3 and TRBJ2-1, the CDR3 gives the full variable domain: GAGVSQTPSNKVTEKGKYVELRCDPISGHTALYWYRQSLGQGPEFLIYFQGTGAADDSGLPNDRFFAVRPEGSVSTLKIQRTERGDSAVYLCASSRDGQGVYNEQFFGPGTRLTVL.

V gene TRBV28 combines with J gene TRBJ2-7, with 10 bases identical to TRBD2. CDR3 length equals 17 residues. CDR1 MDHEN and CDR2 SYDVKM come from the germline V gene. Trimming cost V 2 bases and J 0 bases; bases outside gene matches: 7. CDR3 bases: TGTGCCAGCAGTTTAATCGTACTAGCGGGGTACTCCTACGAGCAGTACTTC. It translates to CASSLIVLAGYSYEQYF. The whole variable domain, filled in from reference TRBV28 and TRBJ2-7, reads DVKVTQSSRYLVKRTGEKVFLECVQDMDHENMFWYRQDPGLGLRLIYFSYDVKMKEKGDIPEGYSVSREKKERFSLILESASTNQTSMYLCASSLIVLAGYSYEQYFGPGTRLTVT.

This clone was recorded only once. The chain recombines TRBV5-6 with TRBJ1-3; D not certain. CDR3 length: 15 residues. Germline lookup yields CDR1 SGHDT and CDR2 YYEEEE. Trimming took off 0 bases at V and 0 bases at J, with 7 bases between the two ends. The CDR3 coding sequence is TGTGCCAGCAGCTTGGCCGCGGTCTCTGGAAACACCATATATTTT. It is translated as CASSLAAVSGNTIYF.

V and J are TRBV5-6 and TRBJ1-4; 9 nucleotides match TRBD1. The CDR3 extends over 13 amino acids. Germline values: CDR1 SGHDT, CDR2 YYEEEE. V trimming: 4 bases; J trimming: 7 bases; junction bases outside the gene matches: 2. The CDR3, as DNA: TGTGCCAGCAGCCAGGACAGGGGTGAAAAACTGTTTTTT. Its translation is CASSQDRGEKLFF.

The chain uses TRBV28 and TRBJ1-3; maybe TRBD1 (5 bases). This CDR3 has 16 amino acids. V was clipped by 8 bases and J by 1 base, with 18 bases between them. CDR1 MDHEN and CDR2 SYDVKM come from the germline V gene. In DNA form, the CDR3 reads TGTGCCAGCTACTTAGGGACCGGGAGATCTGGAAACACCATATATTTT. Protein: CASYLGTGRSGNTIYF.

This clone was seen only once. The V and J genes are TRBV2 and TRBJ2-2; D unclear. V lost 3 bases and J 0 bases, leaving 8 bases between the germline ends. The CDR3 extends over 15 amino acids. Germline CDR1 SNHLY, CDR2 FYNNEI. This CDR3 reads CASSELEPNTGELFF. CDR3 sequence (DNA): TGTGCCAGCAGTGAGTTAGAACCGAACACCGGGGAGCTGTTTTTT.

The chain employs TRBV7-9 and TRBJ1-2; D perhaps matches TRBD1 (5 bases). The CDR3 totals 15 residues. Germline loops: CDR1 SEHNR, CDR2 FQNEAQ (reference sequence). Trimming pared 3 bases from V and 4 bases from J, leaving 15 bases between. This CDR3 is CASSFRDPGTYGYTF. The CDR3 DNA reads as TGTGCCAGCAGCTTCCGGGACCCTGGGACCTATGGCTACACCTTC.

The V gene is TRBV7-2, the J gene TRBJ1-1; D is unclear. The CDR3 totals 13 residues. The V and J ends lost 2 bases and 1 base respectively, with 5 bases between them. Looked up from germline, CDR1 is SGHTA and CDR2 is FQGNSA. The CDR3 DNA sequence: TGTGCCAGCAGCTTAAGAGGGAACACTGAAGCTTTCTTT. Amino acid sequence: CASSLRGNTEAFF.

The chain employs TRBV28 and TRBJ1-5; 9 bases are shared with TRBD1. The CDR3 is 16 amino acids. From germline, CDR1 is MDHEN and CDR2 SYDVKM. V was pared by 6 bases and J by 0 bases, with 6 bases of the junction left unmatched. The CDR3: CASSPDRGDSNQPQHF. CDR3 in DNA: TGTGCCAGCAGCCCGGACAGGGGTGATAGCAATCAGCCCCAGCATTTT. The whole variable domain, remainder taken from reference TRBV28 and TRBJ1-5, is DVKVTQSSRYLVKRTGEKVFLECVQDMDHENMFWYRQDPGLGLRLIYFSYDVKMKEKGDIPEGYSVSREKKERFSLILESASTNQTSMYLCASSPDRGDSNQPQHFGDGTRLSIL.

The chain employs TRBV27 and TRBJ2-2; 7 nucleotides align to TRBD1. This CDR3 is built from 15 residues. Losses at the gene ends were 6 bases for V and 3 bases for J; bases not matched to a gene: 7. Germline-derived CDR1 and CDR2 are MNHEY and SMNVEV (reference sequence). CDR3 sequence (DNA): TGTGCCAGCAGACCCCGGGACAGATACACCGGGGAGCTGTTTTTT. This encodes CASRPRDRYTGELFF.

V usage is TRBV3-1 (or the pseudogene TRBV3-2) and J usage is TRBJ1-5, with D tentatively TRBD1 (5 bases). This CDR3 has 18 residues. V was cut by 4 bases and J by 4 bases, with 23 bases left in between. CDR1 and CDR2 (germline): LGHDT, YNNKEL (reference sequence). The CDR3 is CASSPRQGPRGSNQPQHF. The CDR3 DNA reads as TGTGCCAGCAGCCCCCGCCAGGGCCCTCGAGGAAGTAATCAGCCCCAGCATTTT.

The chain recombines TRBV9 with TRBJ1-6; perhaps TRBD1 as D (6 bases). CDR1 is SGDLS, CDR2 YYNGEE, per germline. There are 12 residues in the CDR3. Trimming pared 4 bases from V and 9 bases from J, leaving 8 bases between. The CDR3 loop is CASSRGTSPLHF. The CDR3 bases are TGTGCCAGCAGCAGGGGGACTTCACCCCTCCACTTT.

The V call is TRBV28, the J call TRBJ1-3, with TRBD1 identical over 7 bases. Germline values: CDR1 MDHEN, CDR2 SYDVKM. V lost 6 bases to trimming and J lost 4 bases; unmatched junction nucleotides: 3. This CDR3 has 13 residues. The CDR3 here is CASRGTAGNTIYF. The DNA of the CDR3 is TGTGCCAGCAGAGGGACAGCCGGAAACACCATATATTTT.

The gene calls are TRBV28 and TRBJ2-7; no firm D call. This CDR3 has 12 residues. V shed 6 bases and J shed 3 bases, with 9 bases lying between them. Germline V gene sequence: CDR1 MDHEN, CDR2 SYDVKM. This CDR3 is CASSWIFYEQYF. The CDR3 DNA is TGTGCCAGCAGCTGGATCTTCTACGAGCAGTACTTC.